This T cell receptor beta chain was documented in a study of blood T cell repertoires in COVID-19. The data were produced by immunoSEQ multiplex PCR, yet TCRdb's version contains in-frame clones alone and is incomplete. The sample holds about 3,600 clones; 76% are singletons and the top ten take 35% to 45%. The receptor was derived from a human donor in a cohort sampled during active COVID-19. The sample taken for sequencing was peripheral blood.

CDR3 region: CASSYSYREGETQYF. CDR3 nucleotides: TGTGCCAGCAGTTACTCTTACAGGGAAGGAGAGACCCAGTACTTC. The chain has TRBV6-5 and TRBJ2-5; weak D call: TRBD1 (6 bases). CDR3 size: 15 residues. Germline CDR1 is MNHEY and CDR2 is SVGAGI. Trimming left V 0 bases short and J 4 bases short, with 12 bases between.